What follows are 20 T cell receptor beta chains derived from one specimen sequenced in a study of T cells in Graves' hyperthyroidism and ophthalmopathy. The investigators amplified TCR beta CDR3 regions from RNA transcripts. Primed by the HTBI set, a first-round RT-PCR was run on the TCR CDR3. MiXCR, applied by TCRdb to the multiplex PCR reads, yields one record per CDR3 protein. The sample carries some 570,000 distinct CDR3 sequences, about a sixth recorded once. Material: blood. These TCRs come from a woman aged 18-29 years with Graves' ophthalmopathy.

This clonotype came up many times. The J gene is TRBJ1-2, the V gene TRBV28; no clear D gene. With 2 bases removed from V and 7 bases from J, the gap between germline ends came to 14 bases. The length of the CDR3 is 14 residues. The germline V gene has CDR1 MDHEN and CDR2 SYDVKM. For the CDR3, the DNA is TGTGCCAGCAGTTTAGCTGCAGGAGGACGTGGCTACACCTTC. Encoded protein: CASSLAAGGRGYTF.

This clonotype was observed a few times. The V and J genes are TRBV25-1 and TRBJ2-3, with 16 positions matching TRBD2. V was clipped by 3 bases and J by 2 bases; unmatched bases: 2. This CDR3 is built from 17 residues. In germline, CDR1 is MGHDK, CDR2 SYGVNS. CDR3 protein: CASSEGTSGRVTDTQYF. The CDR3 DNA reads TGTGCCAGCAGTGAGGGGACTAGCGGGAGGGTCACAGATACGCAGTATTTT.

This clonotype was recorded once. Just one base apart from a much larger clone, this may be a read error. This CDR3 reads CSAARGQGQLQHF. Written as DNA, the CDR3 is TGCAGTGCCGCGAGGGGACAGGGTCAGCTCCAGCATTTT. The V call is TRBV20-1, the J call TRBJ1-5; 9 bases agree with TRBD1. Germline V gene sequence: CDR1 DFQATT, CDR2 SNEGSKA (reference sequence). This CDR3 has 13 residues.

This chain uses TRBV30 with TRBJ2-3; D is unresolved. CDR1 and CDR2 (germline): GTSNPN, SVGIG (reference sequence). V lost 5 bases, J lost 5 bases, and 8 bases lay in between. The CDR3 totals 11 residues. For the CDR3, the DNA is TGTGCCTGGGCGCCCGGAGATACGCAGTATTTT. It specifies CAWAPGDTQYF.

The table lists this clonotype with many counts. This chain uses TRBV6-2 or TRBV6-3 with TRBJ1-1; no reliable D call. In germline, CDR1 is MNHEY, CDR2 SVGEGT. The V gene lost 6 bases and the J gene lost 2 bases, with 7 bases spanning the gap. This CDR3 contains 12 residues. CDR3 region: CASRDVNTEAFF. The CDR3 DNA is TGTGCCAGCAGGGACGTTAACACTGAAGCTTTCTTT.

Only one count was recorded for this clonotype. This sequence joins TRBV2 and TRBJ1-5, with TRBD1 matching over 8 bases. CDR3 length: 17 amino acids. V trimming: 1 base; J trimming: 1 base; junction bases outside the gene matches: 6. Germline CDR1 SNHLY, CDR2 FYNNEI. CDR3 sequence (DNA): TGTGCCAGCAGTGAAGGTGCGCAGGGGGCCAGCAATCAGCCCCAGCATTTT. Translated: CASSEGAQGASNQPQHF.

The CDR3 here is CASRTEYYGYTF. The CDR3 DNA is TGTGCCAGCAGAACAGAATACTATGGCTACACCTTC. V usage is TRBV6-2 or TRBV6-3 and J usage is TRBJ1-2; D is uncertain. Trimming shortened V by 6 bases and J by 3 bases, and 8 bases separated the two germline ends. The CDR3 is made up of 12 amino acids. CDR1 is MNHEY and CDR2 is SVGEGT in the germline V gene.

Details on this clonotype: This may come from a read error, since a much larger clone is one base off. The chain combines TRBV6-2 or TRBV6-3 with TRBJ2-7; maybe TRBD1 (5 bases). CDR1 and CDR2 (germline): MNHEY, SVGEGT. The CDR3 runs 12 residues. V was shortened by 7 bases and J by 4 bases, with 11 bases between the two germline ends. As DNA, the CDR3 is TGTGCCAGCACGTGGACATGTTACGAGCAGTACTTC. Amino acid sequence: CASTWTCYEQYF.

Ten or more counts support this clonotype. Here the CDR3 reads CASSFRGPVSYNEQFF. DNA for the CDR3: TGTGCCAGCAGTTTTCGTGGGCCCGTCTCCTACAATGAGCAGTTCTTC. The chain employs TRBV12-3 or TRBV12-4 and TRBJ2-1; no definite D call. This CDR3 comprises 16 residues. The germline V and J ends were trimmed by 3 bases and 0 bases, with 12 bases remaining between them.

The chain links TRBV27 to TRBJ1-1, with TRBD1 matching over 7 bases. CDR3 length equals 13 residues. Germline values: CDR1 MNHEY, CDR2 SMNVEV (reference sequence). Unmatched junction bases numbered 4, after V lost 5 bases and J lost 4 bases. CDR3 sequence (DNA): TGTGCCAGCAGTGACAGGGACAGCACTGAAGCTTTCTTT. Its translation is CASSDRDSTEAFF.

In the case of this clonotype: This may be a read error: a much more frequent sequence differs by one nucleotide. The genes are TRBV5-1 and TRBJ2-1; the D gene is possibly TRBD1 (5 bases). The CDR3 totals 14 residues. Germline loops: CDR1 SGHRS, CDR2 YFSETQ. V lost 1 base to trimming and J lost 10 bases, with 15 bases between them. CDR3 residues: CASSLLGQGSEQFF. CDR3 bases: TGCGCCAGCAGCTTGTTGGGCCAGGGTTCCGAGCAGTTCTTC.

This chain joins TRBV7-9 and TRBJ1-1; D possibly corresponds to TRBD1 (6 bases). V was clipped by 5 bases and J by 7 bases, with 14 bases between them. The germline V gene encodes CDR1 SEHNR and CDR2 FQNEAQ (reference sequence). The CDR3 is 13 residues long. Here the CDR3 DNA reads TGTGCCAGCAGCCAGACAGAGGGGGTTGAAGCTTTCTTT. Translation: CASSQTEGVEAFF.

CDR3 amino acids: CASSLGGAGIDTQYF. Written as DNA, the CDR3 is TGTGCCAGCAGCTTAGGGGGAGCGGGGATAGATACGCAGTATTTT. This chain connects TRBV7-2 to TRBJ2-3, with 7 bases identical to TRBD2. J was trimmed by 5 bases and V by 1 base; bases with no gene match: 6. The CDR3 totals 15 residues. Per germline, CDR1 SGHTA and CDR2 FQGNSA.

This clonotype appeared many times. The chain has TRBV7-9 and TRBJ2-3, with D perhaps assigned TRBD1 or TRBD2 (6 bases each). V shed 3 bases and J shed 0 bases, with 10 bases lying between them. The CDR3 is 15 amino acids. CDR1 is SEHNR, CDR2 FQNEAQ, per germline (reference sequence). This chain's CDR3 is CASSFGGQSTDTQYF. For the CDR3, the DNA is TGTGCCAGCAGCTTCGGGGGCCAAAGCACAGATACGCAGTATTTT.

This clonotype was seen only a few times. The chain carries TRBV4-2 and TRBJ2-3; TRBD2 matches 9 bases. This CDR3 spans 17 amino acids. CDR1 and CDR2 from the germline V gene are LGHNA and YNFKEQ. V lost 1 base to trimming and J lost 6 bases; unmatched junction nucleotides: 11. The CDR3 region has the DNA TGTGCCAGCAGCCAAGTGATAGCGGGAGAAACTAGGGATACGCAGTATTTT. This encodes CASSQVIAGETRDTQYF.

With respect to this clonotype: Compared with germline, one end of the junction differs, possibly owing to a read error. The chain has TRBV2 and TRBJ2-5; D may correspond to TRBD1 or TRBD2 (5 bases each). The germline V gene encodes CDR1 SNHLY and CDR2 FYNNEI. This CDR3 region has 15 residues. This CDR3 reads CASRRRLRDQETQYF. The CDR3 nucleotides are TGTGCCAGCAGGAGGAGATTGAGGGACCAGGAGACCCAGTACTTC.

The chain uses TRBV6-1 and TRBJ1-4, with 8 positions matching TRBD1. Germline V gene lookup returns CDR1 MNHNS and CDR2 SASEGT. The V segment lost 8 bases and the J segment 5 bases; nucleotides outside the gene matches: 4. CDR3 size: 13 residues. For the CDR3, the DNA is TGTGCCAGCCAAAGGACAGGGAATGAAAAACTGTTTTTT. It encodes CASQRTGNEKLFF.

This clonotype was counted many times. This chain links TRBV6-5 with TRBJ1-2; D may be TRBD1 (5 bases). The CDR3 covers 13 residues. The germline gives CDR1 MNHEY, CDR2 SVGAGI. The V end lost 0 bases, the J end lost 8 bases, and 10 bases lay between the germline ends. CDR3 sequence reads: CASSYSGRGGYTF. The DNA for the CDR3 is TGTGCCAGCAGTTACTCGGGGCGAGGGGGCTACACCTTC.

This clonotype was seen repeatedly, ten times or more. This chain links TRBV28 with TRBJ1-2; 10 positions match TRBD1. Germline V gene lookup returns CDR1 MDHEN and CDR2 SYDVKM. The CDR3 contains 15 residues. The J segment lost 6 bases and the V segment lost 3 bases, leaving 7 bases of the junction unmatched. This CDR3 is CASSFSRQGANGYTF. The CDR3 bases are TGTGCCAGCAGTTTTTCGAGACAGGGGGCAAATGGCTACACCTTC.

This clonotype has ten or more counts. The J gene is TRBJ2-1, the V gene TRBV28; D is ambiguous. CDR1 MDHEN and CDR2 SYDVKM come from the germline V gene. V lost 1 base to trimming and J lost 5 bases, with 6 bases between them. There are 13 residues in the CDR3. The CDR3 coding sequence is TGTGCCAGCAGTTTATCGGTCAACAATGAGCAGTTCTTC. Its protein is CASSLSVNNEQFF.